This T cell receptor (beta chain) stems from a study of cytomegalovirus exposure and HLA in healthy donors. This clone was observed once. The antigen is not known. Per germline, CDR1 LGHNA and CDR2 YSLEER. The CDR3 loop spans 17 amino acids. After removal of 2 bases from V and 5 bases from J, the junction contained 9 bases not matched to a gene. Study-level results: Being productive about 87% or about 30% of the time was typical of most TCR beta V segments in an earlier analysis. Several of the most significant clusters appeared, in a later analysis, to be linked to common viral pathogens. On later analysis, the bulk of CMV-associated TCR beta chains appeared to be HLA-restricted. In a later analysis, productive TCRs from donors in an Asian-associated ancestry cluster reportedly carried fewer N-insertions than the cohort mean.

PCR primers comprised 60 Vbeta and 13 Jbeta primers. The protocol was immunoSEQ multiplex PCR, while the TCRdb copy is restricted to in-frame clones and leaves out a portion. The data contain roughly 130,000 clones, roughly 77% of them singletons. The sequence was collected from a female donor in good health and CMV-seronegative. The genes are TRBV4-3 and TRBJ1-6; 7 bases align to TRBD1. Sequencing was done on a sample of PBMCs. Written as DNA, the CDR3 is TGCGCCAGCAGCCAACACGGTCCAGGGGGTGATAATTCACCCCTCCACTTT. Protein: CASSQHGPGGDNSPLHF.